This is a list of T cell receptor beta chains from one sample in a study of CD8 T cells in ankylosing spondylitis. MiXCR, applied by TCRdb to the 5' RACE reads, yields one record per CDR3 protein. There are 450,000 to 550,000 distinct CDR3 sequences in the sample; roughly 5.3% occur only once, and roughly 3.2% lies in the top ten. Sequences were obtained from blood, either unsorted or a sorted T cell fraction (not recorded which). Receptor source: a male donor with ankylosing spondylitis. Each CDR3 is given with its conserved first and last residue. D genes are given only for firm matches. The size of a clone is reported for some rows only, either as once, few or many, or as a class for expanded clones.

>many|TRBV7-9|TRBD1|TRBJ1-6
CASSLPRTGYNNSPLHF
TGTGCCAGCAGCTTACCCCGGACAGGCTACAATAATTCACCCCTCCACTTT
>-|TRBV28|TRBD2|TRBJ2-1
CASSLLAGVVQFF
TGTGCCAGCAGTTTACTAGCGGGGGTGGTGCAGTTCTTC
>many|TRBV20-1|-|TRBJ1-1
CSARDTEAFF
TGCAGTGCTCGGGACACTGAAGCTTTCTTT
>many|TRBV2|TRBD2|TRBJ2-7
CASSPGLLADRPYEQYF
TGTGCCAGCAGCCCCGGACTCCTAGCGGATAGACCCTACGAGCAGTACTTC
>many|TRBV12-3/TRBV12-4|-|TRBJ1-1
CASTRTDTEAFF
TGTGCCAGCACTAGAACGGACACTGAAGCTTTCTTT
>many|TRBV5-1|-|TRBJ1-2
CASSLESGPPYGYTF
TGCGCCAGCAGCTTGGAGTCAGGGCCACCCTATGGCTACACCTTC
>-|TRBV15|-|TRBJ2-1
CATSRSRQDSYNEQFF
TGTGCCACCAGCAGATCACGGCAAGACTCCTACAATGAGCAGTTCTTC
>many|TRBV10-3|-|TRBJ2-1
CAIQQGRDSYNEQFF
TGTGCCATCCAGCAGGGGAGGGACTCCTACAATGAGCAGTTCTTC
>-|TRBV9|-|TRBJ2-5
CASSVAAGGAVQETQYF
TGTGCCAGCAGCGTAGCCGCCGGGGGAGCGGTCCAAGAGACCCAGTACTTC
>many|TRBV15|-|TRBJ2-3
CATSRQGLGSTDTQYF
TGTGCCACCAGCAGACAGGGACTTGGGAGCACAGATACGCAGTATTTT
>many|TRBV29-1|-|TRBJ1-1
CSVEDLSGRVKSLAEAFF
TGCAGCGTTGAAGATCTTTCAGGTCGAGTGAAATCTCTCGCTGAAGCTTTCTTT
>many|TRBV29-1|TRBD1|TRBJ1-5
CSVGTGEESPQHF
TGCAGCGTCGGGACAGGGGAAGAGTCGCCCCAGCATTTT
>many|TRBV21-1|-|TRBJ2-4
CASSMNIQYF
TGTGCCAGCAGCATGAACATTCAGTACTTC
>-|TRBV5-1|TRBD1|TRBJ2-7
CASSGDRTFSYEQYF
TGCGCCAGCAGCGGGGACAGGACCTTCTCCTACGAGCAGTACTTC
>few|TRBV6-1|-|TRBJ2-3
CASNLRGAAFGGDTQYF
TGTGCCAGCAACCTTAGGGGGGCCGCTTTTGGGGGAGATACGCAGTATTTT
>-|TRBV10-3|TRBD2|TRBJ2-7
CAISEHGLAGGEQYF
TGTGCCATCAGTGAACATGGACTAGCGGGAGGGGAGCAGTACTTC
>many|TRBV29-1|-|TRBJ1-1
CSVLTNGGEAFF
TGCAGCGTTCTGACAAACGGAGGGGAAGCTTTCTTT
>many|TRBV28|-|TRBJ2-7
CASSSPRRGLFRYF
TGTGCCAGCAGTTCTCCTCGAAGGGGCCTTTTTCGGTACTTC
>few|TRBV5-1|-|TRBJ2-2
CASSVGPRMGATGELFF
TGCGCCAGCAGCGTGGGGCCCAGGATGGGGGCCACCGGGGAGCTGTTTTTT
>many|TRBV28|-|TRBJ2-1
CATRGSSYNEQFF
TGTGCCACACGGGGTAGCTCCTACAATGAGCAGTTCTTC
>many|TRBV28|-|TRBJ2-4
CASSQLSDLYGAKNIQYF
TGTGCCAGCAGTCAACTATCAGACCTCTATGGGGCCAAAAACATTCAGTACTTC
>many|TRBV10-3|TRBD1|TRBJ2-7
CAISDPGTGLYEQYF
TGTGCCATCAGTGACCCCGGGACAGGGCTCTACGAGCAGTACTTC
>few|TRBV5-1|TRBD1|TRBJ1-4
CASSGEDRARTNEKLFF
TGCGCCAGCAGCGGAGAGGACAGGGCGAGGACTAATGAAAAACTGTTTTTT
>many|TRBV12-5|-|TRBJ2-2
CASGFATGELFF
TGTGCTAGTGGTTTTGCGACAGGGGAGCTGTTTTTT
>-|TRBV14|TRBD1|TRBJ2-7
CASSRSGQDSEQYF
TGTGCCAGCAGCCGTTCGGGACAGGACAGCGAGCAGTACTTC
>many|TRBV6-1|-|TRBJ2-7
CASKISQGSYEQYF
TGTGCCAGCAAGATCAGCCAAGGCTCCTACGAGCAGTACTTC